This TCR beta chain was retrieved from a study of control samples from healthy donors and cancer patients. Germline V CDR1 and CDR2: MNHEY, SMNVEV (reference sequence). CDR3 length equals 15 residues. V shed 7 bases and J 4 bases; nucleotides not matched to a gene: 7. Assay used: immunoSEQ multiplex PCR; TCRdb lists only in-frame clones, some missing. The table lists some 170,000 clones, approximately 94% of them singletons, with about 15% in the top ten. The TCR comes from a man between 60 and 75 years old with colorectal cancer. Sequencing used PBMCs. The V call is TRBV27, the J call TRBJ1-6; 7 positions agree with TRBD1. CDR3 bases: TGTGCCAGCACTTCCTTGGACAGGTATAATTCACCCCTCCACTTT. Its translation: CASTSLDRYNSPLHF.